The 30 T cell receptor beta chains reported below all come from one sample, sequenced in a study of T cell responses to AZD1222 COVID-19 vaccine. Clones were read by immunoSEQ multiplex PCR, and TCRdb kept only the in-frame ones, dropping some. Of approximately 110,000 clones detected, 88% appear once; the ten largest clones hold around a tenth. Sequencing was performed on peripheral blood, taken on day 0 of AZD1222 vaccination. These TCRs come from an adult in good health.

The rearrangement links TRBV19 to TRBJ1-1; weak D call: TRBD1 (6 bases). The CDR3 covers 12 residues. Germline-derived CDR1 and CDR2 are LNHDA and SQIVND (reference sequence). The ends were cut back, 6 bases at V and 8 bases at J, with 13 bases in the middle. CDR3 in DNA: TGTGCCAGTAGACAGGGCTCCCCCGAAGCTTTCTTT. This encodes CASRQGSPEAFF.

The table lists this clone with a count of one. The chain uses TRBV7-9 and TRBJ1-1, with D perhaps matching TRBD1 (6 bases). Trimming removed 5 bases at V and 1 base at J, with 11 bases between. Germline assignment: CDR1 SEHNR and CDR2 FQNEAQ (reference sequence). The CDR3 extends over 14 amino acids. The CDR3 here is CASSLGQKNTEAFF. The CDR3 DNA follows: TGTGCCAGCAGCCTTGGACAGAAGAACACTGAAGCTTTCTTT. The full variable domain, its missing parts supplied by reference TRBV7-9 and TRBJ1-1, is DTGVSQNPRHKITKRGQNVTFRCDPISEHNRLYWYRQTLGQGPEFLTYFQNEAQLEKSRLLSDRFSAERPKGSFSTLEIQRTEQGDSAMYLCASSLGQKNTEAFFGQGTRLTVV.

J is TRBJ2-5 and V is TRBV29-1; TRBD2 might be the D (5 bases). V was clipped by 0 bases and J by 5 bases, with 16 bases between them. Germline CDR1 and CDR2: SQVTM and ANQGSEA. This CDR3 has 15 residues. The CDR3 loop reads CSVEEPKLWRETQYF. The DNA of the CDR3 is TGCAGCGTTGAAGAACCAAAGCTTTGGAGGGAGACCCAGTACTTC.

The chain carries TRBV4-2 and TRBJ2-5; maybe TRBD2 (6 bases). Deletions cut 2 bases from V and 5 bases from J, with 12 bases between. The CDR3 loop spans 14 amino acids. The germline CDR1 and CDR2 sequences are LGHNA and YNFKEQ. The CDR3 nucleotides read TGTGCCAGCAGCCAATTTCGGGAGCGGGAGACCCAGTACTTC. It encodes CASSQFRERETQYF.

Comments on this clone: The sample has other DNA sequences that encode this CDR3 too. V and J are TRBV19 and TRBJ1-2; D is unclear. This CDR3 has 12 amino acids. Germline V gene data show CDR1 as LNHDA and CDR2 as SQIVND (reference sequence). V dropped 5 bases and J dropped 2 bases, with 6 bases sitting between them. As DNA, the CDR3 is TGTGCCAGTAGTGGGCAGAACTATGGCTACACCTTC. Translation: CASSGQNYGYTF.

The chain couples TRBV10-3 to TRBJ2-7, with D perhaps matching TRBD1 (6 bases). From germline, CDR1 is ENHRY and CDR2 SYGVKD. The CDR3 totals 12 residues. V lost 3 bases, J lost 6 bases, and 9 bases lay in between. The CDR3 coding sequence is TGTGCCATCAGTGACCAGGGGATCGAGCAGTACTTC. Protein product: CAISDQGIEQYF.

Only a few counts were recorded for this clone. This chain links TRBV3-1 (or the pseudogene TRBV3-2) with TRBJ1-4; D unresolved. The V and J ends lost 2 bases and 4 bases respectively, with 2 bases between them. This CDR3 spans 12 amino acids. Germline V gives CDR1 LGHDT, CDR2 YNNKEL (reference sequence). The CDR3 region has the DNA TGTGCCAGCAGCCAATATAATGAAAAACTGTTTTTT. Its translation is CASSQYNEKLFF.

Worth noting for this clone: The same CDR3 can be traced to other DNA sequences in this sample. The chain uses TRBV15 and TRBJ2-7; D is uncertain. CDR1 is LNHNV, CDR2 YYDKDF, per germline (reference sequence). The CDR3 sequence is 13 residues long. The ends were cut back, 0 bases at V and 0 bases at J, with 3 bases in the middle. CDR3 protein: CATSRDRSYEQYF. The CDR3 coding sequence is TGTGCCACCAGCAGAGATCGCTCCTACGAGCAGTACTTC.

The CDR3 spells CASSLLGETQYF. The CDR3 DNA reads as TGTGCCAGCAGTTTGCTCGGGGAGACCCAGTACTTC. This rearrangement joins TRBV28 to TRBJ2-5; D ambiguous. Trimming removed 3 bases at V and 5 bases at J, with 7 bases between. Germline loops: CDR1 MDHEN, CDR2 SYDVKM. The CDR3 is 12 residues long.

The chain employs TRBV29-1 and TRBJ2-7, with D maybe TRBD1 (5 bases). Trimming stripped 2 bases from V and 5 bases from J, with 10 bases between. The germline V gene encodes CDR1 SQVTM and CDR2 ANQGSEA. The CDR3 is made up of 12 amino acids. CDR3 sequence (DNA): TGCAGCGTTGAACAAGGGGTCGACGAGCAGTACTTC. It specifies CSVEQGVDEQYF.

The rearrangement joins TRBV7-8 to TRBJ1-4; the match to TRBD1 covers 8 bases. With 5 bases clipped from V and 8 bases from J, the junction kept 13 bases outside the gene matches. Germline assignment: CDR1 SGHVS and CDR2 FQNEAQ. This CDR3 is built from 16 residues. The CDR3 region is CASSRAGGTGPEKLFF. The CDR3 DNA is TGTGCCAGCAGCCGGGCGGGGGGGACAGGCCCAGAAAAACTGTTTTTT.

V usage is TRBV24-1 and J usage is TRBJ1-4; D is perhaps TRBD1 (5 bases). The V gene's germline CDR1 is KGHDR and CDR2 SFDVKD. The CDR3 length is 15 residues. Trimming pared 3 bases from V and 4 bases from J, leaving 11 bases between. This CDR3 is CATSDGGKINEKLFF. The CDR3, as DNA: TGTGCCACCAGTGATGGGGGGAAAATTAATGAAAAACTGTTTTTT.

The CDR3 sequence: CASSLAGIMNTEAFF. CDR3 bases: TGTGCCAGCAGCTTAGCAGGGATCATGAACACTGAAGCTTTCTTT. The V gene is TRBV11-2, the J gene TRBJ1-1; maybe TRBD1 (5 bases). The V and J ends lost 1 base and 0 bases respectively, with 9 bases between them. Germline lookup yields CDR1 SGHAT and CDR2 FQNNGV. This CDR3 spans 15 amino acids.

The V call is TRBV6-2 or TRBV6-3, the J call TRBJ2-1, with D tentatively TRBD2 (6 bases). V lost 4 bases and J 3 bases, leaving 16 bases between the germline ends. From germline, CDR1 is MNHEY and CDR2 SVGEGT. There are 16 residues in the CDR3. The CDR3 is CASSLVAGLGYNEQFF. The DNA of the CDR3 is TGTGCCAGCAGTTTGGTTGCGGGACTGGGCTACAATGAGCAGTTCTTC.

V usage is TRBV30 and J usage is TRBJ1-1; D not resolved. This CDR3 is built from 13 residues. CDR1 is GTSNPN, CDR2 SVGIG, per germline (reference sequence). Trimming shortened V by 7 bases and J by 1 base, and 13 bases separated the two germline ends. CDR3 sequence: CASPDKSNTEAFF. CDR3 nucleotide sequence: TGTGCCTCGCCAGACAAATCGAACACTGAAGCTTTCTTT.

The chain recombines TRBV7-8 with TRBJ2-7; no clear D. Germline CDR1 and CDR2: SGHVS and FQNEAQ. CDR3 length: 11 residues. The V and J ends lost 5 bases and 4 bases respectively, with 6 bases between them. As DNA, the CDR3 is TGTGCCAGCAGCCGAAGGTACGAGCAGTACTTC. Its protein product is CASSRRYEQYF. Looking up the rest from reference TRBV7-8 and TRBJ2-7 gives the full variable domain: GAGVSQSPRYKVAKRGQDVALRCDPISGHVSLFWYQQALGQGPEFLTYFQNEAQLDKSGLPSDRFFAERPEGSVSTLKIQRTQQEDSAVYLCASSRRYEQYFGPGTRLTVT.

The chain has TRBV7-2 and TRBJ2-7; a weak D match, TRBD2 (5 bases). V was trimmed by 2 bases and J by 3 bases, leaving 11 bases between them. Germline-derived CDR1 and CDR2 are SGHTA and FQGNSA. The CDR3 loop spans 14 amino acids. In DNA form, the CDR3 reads TGTGCCAGCAGCTTAATCACCCGGGACTACGAGCAGTACTTC. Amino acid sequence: CASSLITRDYEQYF.

The CDR3 here is CASSVGAVGEQYF. DNA for the CDR3: TGTGCCAGCAGCGTAGGGGCAGTGGGTGAGCAGTACTTC. This chain uses TRBV9 with TRBJ2-7, with D hard to call. The V end was cut by 0 bases, the J end by 7 bases, with 11 bases between. There are 13 residues in the CDR3. CDR1 is SGDLS, CDR2 YYNGEE, per germline.

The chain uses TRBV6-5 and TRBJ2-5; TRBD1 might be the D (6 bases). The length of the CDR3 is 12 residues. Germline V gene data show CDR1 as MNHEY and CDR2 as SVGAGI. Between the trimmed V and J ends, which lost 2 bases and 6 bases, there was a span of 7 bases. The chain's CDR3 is CASSYRGKTQYF. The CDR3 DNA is TGTGCCAGCAGTTACAGGGGGAAGACCCAGTACTTC.

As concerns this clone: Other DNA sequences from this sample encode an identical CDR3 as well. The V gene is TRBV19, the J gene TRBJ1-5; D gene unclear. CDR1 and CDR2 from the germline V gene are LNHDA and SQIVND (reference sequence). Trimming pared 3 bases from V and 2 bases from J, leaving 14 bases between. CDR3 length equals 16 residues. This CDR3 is CASSIGRGLGNQPQHF. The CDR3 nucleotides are TGTGCCAGTAGTATCGGGCGGGGTCTGGGCAATCAGCCCCAGCATTTT.

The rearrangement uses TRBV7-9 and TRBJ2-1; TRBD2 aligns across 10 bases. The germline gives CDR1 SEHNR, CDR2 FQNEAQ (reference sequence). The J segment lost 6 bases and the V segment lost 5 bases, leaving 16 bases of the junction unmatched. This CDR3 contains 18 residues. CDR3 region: CASSENSGRTTTANEQFF. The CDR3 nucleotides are TGTGCCAGCAGCGAGAATAGCGGGAGGACCACGACGGCCAATGAGCAGTTCTTC.

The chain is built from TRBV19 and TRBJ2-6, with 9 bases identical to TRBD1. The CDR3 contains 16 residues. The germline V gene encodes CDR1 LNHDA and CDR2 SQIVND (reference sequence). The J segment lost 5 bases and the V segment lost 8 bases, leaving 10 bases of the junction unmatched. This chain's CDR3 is CASRGTGSNWANVLTF. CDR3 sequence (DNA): TGTGCCAGTCGAGGGACAGGGTCAAACTGGGCCAACGTCCTGACTTTC.

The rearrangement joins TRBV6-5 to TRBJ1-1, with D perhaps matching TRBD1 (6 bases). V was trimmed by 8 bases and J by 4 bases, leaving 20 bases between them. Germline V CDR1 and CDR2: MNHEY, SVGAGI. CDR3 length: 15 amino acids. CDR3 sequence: CASGTRGATRTEAFF. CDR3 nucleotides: TGTGCCAGCGGGACAAGAGGGGCTACACGCACTGAAGCTTTCTTT.

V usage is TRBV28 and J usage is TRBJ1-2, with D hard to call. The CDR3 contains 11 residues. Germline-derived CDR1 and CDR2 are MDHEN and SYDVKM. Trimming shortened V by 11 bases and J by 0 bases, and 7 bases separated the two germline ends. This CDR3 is CAGATNYGYTF. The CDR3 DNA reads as TGTGCCGGCGCAACTAACTATGGCTACACCTTC.

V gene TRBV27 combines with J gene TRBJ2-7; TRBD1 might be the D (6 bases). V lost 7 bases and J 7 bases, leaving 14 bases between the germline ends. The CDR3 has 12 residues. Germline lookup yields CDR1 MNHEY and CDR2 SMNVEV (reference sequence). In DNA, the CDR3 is TGTGCCAGCACGGACAGTCGGGGAGAGCAGTACTTC. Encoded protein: CASTDSRGEQYF.

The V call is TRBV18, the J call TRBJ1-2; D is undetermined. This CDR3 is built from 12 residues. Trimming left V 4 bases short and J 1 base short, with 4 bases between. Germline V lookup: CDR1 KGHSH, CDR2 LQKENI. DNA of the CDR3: TGTGCCAGCTCACAAGATAACTATGGCTACACCTTC. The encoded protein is CASSQDNYGYTF.

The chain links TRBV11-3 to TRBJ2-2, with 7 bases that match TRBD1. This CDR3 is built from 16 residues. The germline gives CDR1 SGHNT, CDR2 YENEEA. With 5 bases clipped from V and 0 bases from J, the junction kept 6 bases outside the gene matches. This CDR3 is CASSPSGQANTGELFF. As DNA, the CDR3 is TGTGCCAGCAGCCCGTCCGGACAGGCGAACACCGGGGAGCTGTTTTTT.

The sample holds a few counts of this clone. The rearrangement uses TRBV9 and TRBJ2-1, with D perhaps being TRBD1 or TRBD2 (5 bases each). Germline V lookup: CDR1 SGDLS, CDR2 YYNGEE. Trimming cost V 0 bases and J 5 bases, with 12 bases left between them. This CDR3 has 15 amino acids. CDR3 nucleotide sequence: TGTGCCAGCAGCGTAGTAGGGGCGGGTAACAATGAGCAGTTCTTC. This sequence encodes CASSVVGAGNNEQFF. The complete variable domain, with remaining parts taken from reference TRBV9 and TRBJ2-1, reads DSGVTQTPKHLITATGQRVTLRCSPRSGDLSVYWYQQSLDQGLQFLIQYYNGEERAKGNILERFSAQQFPDLHSELNLSSLELGDSALYFCASSVVGAGNNEQFFGPGTRLTVL.

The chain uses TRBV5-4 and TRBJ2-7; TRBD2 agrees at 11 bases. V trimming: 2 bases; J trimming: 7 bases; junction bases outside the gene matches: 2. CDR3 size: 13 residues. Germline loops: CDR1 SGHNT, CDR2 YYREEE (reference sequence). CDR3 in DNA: TGTGCCAGCAGCTTTTCTAGCGGGGGGGAGCAGTACTTC. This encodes CASSFSSGGEQYF.

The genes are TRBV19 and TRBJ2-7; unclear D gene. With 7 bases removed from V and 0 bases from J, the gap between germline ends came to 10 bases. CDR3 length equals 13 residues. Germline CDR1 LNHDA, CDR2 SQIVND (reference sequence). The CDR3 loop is CASTARSSYEQYF. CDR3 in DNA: TGTGCCAGTACCGCCAGGAGCTCCTACGAGCAGTACTTC.